The sample holds a few counts of the clone carrying this T cell receptor (beta chain). Its target is unknown. The data originate from a study of PD-1 blockade in classical Hodgkin lymphoma. Turning to the study itself: Every 2 weeks, patients got 3 mg/kg intravenous nivolumab. Study results and caveats: Patients starting nivolumab less than 1 year after ASCT had lower diversity and were excluded from later analyses. The CD4+ diversity rise by C4D1 was clearest in complete responders.

V was clipped by 6 bases and J by 4 bases, with 9 bases between them. The CDR3 loop spans 12 amino acids. Germline V gene data show CDR1 as MNHEY and CDR2 as SVGAGI. Brentuximab vedotin exposure varied, and every patient relapsed after autologous stem cell transplantation. Classification of best responses gave complete response, partial response or progressive disease. Data came from immunoSEQ multiplex PCR; TCRdb stores just in-frame clones and leaves some out. The sample lists tens of thousands of clones, roughly three quarters occurring once. The sequenced sample was peripheral blood mononuclear cells (PBMCs), obtained at baseline. This receptor was taken from a human donor with classical Hodgkin lymphoma. J is TRBJ2-5 and V is TRBV6-5; D is perhaps TRBD2 (5 bases). The CDR3 here is CASRRASETQYF. CDR3 DNA sequence: TGTGCCAGCAGGCGGGCTTCAGAGACCCAGTACTTC.